This T cell receptor beta chain stems from a study of cytomegalovirus exposure and HLA in healthy donors. Germline assignment: CDR1 DFQATT and CDR2 SNEGSKA (reference sequence). V shed 5 bases and J shed 7 bases, with 9 bases lying between them. The CDR3 length is 11 residues. Study-wide points: The tendency of first-cohort TCR clusters to co-occur in the 120 or so validation repertoires was identified by a subsequent analysis. Cytomegalovirus-associated status was assigned to 164 TCR beta chains.

This clone was counted a few times. The antigen remains undetermined. TCRdb keeps only in-frame clones here, not all; method: immunoSEQ multiplex PCR. The table includes fewer than 85,000 clones, about 90% detected once. This clonotype originated in a woman younger than 30 in good health and CMV-seropositive. Sample: PBMCs. This chain joins TRBV20-1 and TRBJ1-5; tentatively, D is TRBD1 (6 bases). Here the CDR3 reads CSAEGGQPQHF. The CDR3 DNA reads TGCAGTGCTGAGGGGGGGCAGCCCCAGCATTTT.